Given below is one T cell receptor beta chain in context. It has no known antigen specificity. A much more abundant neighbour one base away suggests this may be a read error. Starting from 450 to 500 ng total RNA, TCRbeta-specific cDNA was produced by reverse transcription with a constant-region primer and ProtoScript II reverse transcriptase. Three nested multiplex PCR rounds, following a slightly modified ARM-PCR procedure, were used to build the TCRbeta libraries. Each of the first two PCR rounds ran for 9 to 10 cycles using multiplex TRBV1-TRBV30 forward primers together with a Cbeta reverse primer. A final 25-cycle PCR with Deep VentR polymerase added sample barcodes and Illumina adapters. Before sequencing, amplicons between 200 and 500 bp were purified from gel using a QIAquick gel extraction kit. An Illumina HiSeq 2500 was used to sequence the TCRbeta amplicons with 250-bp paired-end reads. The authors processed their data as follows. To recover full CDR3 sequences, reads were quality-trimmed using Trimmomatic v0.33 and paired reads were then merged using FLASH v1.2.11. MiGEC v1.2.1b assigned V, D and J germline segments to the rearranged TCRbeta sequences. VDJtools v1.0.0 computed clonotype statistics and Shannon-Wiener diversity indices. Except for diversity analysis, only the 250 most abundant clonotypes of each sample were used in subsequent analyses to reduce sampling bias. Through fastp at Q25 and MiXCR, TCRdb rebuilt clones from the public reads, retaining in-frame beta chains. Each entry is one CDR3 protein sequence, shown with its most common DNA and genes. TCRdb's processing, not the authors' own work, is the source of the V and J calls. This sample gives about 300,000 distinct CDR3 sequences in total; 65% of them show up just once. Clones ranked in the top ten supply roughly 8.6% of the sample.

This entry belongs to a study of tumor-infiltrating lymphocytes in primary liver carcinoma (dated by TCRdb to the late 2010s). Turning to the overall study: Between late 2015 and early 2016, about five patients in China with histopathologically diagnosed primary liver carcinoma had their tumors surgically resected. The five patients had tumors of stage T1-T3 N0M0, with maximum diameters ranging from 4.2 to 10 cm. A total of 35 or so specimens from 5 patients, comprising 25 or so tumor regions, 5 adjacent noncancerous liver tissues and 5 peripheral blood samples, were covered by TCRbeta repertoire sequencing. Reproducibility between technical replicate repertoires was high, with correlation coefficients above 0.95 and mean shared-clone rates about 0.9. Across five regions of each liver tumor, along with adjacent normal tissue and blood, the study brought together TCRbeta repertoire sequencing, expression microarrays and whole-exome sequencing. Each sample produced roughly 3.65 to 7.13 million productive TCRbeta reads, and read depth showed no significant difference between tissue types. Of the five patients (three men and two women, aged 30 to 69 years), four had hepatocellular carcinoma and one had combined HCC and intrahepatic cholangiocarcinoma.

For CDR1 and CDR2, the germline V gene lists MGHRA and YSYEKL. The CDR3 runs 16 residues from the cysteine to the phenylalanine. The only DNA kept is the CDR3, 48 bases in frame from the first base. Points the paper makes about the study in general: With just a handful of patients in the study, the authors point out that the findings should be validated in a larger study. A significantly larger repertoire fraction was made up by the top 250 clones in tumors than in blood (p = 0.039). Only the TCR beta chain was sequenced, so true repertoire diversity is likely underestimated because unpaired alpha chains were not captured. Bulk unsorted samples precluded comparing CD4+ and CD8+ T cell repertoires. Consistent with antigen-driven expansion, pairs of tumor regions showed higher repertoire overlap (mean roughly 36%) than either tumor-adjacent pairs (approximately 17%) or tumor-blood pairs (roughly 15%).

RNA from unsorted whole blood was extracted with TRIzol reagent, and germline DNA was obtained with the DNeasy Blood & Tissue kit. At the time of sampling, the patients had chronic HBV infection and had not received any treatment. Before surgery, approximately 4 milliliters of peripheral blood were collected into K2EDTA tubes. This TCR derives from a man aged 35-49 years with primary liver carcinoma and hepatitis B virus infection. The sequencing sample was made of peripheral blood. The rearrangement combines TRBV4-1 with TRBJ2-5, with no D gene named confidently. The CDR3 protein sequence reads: CTSSQETGRLQETQYF. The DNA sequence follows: TGCACCAGCAGCCAAGAAACCGGCAGACTCCAAGAGACCCAGTACTTC.